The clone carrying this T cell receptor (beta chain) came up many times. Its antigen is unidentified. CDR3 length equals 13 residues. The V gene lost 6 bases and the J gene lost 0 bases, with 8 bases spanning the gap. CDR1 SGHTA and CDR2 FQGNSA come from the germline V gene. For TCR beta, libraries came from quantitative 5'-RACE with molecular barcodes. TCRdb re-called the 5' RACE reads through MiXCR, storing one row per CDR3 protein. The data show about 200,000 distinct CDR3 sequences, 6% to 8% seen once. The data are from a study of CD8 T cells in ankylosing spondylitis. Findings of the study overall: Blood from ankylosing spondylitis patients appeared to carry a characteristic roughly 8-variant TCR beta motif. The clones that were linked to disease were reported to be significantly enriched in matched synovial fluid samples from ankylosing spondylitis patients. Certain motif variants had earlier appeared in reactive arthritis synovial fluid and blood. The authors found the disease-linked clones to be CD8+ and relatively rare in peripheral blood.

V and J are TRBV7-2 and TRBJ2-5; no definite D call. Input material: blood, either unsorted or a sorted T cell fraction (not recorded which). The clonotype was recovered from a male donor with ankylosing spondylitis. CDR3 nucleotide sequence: TGTGCCAGCAGGACTGGCTACCAAGAGACCCAGTACTTC. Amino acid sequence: CASRTGYQETQYF. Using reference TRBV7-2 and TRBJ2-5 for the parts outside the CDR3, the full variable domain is GAGVSQSPSNKVTEKGKDVELRCDPISGHTALYWYRQSLGQGLEFLIYFQGNSAPDKSGLPSDRFSAERTGGSVSTLTIQRTQQEDSAVYLCASRTGYQETQYFGPGTRLLVL.